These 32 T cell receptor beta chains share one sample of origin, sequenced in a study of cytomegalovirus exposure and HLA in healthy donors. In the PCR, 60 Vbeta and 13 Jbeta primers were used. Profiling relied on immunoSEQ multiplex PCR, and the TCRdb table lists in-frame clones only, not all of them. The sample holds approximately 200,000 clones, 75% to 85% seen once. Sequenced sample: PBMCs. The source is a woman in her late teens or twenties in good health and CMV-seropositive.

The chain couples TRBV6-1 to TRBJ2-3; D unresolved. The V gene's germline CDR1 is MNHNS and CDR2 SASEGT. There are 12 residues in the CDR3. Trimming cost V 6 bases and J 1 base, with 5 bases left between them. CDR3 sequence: CASRAGTDTQYF. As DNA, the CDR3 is TGTGCCAGCAGGGCTGGCACAGATACGCAGTATTTT.

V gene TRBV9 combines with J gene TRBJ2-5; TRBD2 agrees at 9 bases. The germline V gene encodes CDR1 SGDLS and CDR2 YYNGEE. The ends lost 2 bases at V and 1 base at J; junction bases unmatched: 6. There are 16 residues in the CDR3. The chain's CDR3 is CASSVRGGLTQETQYF. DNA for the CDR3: TGTGCCAGCAGCGTGCGGGGGGGCCTTACCCAAGAGACCCAGTACTTC.

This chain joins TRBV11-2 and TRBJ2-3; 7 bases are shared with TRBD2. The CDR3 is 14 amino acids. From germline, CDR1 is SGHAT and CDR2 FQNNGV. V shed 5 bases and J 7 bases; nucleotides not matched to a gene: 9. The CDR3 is CASSLRLGGNTQYF. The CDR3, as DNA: TGTGCCAGCAGCCTCCGACTCGGGGGGAATACGCAGTATTTT.

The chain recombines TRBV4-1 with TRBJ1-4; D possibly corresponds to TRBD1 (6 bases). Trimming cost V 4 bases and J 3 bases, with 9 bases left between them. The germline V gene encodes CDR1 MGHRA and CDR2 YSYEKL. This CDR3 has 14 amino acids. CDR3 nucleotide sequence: TGCGCCAGCAGCCCCAGGGGATCTAATGAAAAACTGTTTTTT. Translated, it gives CASSPRGSNEKLFF.

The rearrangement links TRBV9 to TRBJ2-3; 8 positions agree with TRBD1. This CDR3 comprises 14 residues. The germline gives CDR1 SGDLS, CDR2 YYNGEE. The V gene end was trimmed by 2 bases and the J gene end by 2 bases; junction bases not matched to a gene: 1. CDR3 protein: CASSVQGATDTQYF. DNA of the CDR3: TGTGCCAGCAGCGTCCAGGGGGCCACAGATACGCAGTATTTT.

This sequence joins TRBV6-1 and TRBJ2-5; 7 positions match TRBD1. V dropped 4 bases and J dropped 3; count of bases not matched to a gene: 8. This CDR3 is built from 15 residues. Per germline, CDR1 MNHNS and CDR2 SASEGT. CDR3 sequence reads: CASSGSWTGEETQYF. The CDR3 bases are TGTGCCAGCAGTGGATCCTGGACAGGCGAAGAGACCCAGTACTTC.

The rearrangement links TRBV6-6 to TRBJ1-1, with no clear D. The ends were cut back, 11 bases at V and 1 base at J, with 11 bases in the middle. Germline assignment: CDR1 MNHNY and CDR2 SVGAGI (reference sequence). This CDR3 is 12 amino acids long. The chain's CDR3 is CASGGGNTEAFF. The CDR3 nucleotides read TGTGCCTCCGGCGGAGGGAACACTGAAGCTTTCTTT.

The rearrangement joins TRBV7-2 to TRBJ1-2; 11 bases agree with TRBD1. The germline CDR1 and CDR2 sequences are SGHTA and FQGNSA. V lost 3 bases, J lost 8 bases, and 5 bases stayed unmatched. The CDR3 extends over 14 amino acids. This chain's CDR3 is CASSFGQGAQGYTF. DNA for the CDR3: TGTGCCAGCAGCTTTGGACAGGGGGCCCAAGGCTACACCTTC.

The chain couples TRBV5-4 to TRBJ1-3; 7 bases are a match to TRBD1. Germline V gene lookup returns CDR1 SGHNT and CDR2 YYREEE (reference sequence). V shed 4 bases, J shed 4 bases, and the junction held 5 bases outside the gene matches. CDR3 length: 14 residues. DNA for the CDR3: TGTGCCAGCAGCCGGGACAGTCTGGGAAACACCATATATTTT. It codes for CASSRDSLGNTIYF.

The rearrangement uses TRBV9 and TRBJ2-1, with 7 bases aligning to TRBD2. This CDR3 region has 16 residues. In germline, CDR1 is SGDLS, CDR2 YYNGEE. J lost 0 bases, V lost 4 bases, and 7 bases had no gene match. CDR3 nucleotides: TGTGCCAGCAGCTTGAGTGGGGGGGGCTCCTACAATGAGCAGTTCTTC. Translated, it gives CASSLSGGGSYNEQFF.

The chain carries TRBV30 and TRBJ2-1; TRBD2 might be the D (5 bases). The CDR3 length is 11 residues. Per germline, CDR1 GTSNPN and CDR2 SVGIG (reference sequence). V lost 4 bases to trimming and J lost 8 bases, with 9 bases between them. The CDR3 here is CAWTSSDEQFF. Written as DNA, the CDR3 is TGTGCCTGGACTAGCTCGGATGAGCAGTTCTTC. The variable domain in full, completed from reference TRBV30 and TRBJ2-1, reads SQTIHQWPATLVQPVGSPLSLECTVEGTSNPNLYWYRQAAGRGLQLLFYSVGIGQISSEVPQNLSASRPQDRQFILSSKKLLLSDSGFYLCAWTSSDEQFFGPGTRLTVL.

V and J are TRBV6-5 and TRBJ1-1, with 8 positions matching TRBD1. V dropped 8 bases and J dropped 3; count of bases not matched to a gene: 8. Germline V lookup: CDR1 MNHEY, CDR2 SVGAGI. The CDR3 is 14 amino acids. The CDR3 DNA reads TGTGCCAGCGGGGCAGGGGGCATGCACACTGAAGCTTTCTTT. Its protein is CASGAGGMHTEAFF.

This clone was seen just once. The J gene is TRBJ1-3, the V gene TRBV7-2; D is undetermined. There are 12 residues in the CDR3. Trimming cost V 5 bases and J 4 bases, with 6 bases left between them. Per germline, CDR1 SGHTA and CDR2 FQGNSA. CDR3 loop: CASSGPGNTIYF. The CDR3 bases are TGTGCCAGCAGCGGGCCCGGAAACACCATATATTTT.

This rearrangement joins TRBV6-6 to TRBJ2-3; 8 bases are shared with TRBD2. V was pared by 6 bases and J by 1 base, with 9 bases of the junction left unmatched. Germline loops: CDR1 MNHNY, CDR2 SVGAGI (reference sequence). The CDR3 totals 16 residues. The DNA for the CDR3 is TGTGCCAGCAGCCCATTCTATAGCGGGGGCACAGATACGCAGTATTTT. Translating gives CASSPFYSGGTDTQYF.

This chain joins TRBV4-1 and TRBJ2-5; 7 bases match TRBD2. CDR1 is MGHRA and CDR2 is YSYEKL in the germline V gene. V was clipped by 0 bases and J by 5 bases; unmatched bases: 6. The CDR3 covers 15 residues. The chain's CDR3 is CASSQDSDGGETQYF. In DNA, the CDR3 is TGCGCCAGCAGCCAAGATAGTGACGGGGGGGAGACCCAGTACTTC.

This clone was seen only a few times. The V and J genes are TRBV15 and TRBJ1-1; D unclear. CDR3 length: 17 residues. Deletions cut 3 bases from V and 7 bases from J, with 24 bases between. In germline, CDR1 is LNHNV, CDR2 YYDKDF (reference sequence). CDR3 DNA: TGTGCCACCAGCAGGGCATCATATAAGGGAGGAAATTTTGAAGCTTTCTTT. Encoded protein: CATSRASYKGGNFEAFF.

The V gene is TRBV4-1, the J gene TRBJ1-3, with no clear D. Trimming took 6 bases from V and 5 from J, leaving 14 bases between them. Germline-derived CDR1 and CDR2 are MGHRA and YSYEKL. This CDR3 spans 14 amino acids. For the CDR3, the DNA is TGCGCCAGCAGACCCCGGGGTATGAGAAACACCATATATTTT. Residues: CASRPRGMRNTIYF.

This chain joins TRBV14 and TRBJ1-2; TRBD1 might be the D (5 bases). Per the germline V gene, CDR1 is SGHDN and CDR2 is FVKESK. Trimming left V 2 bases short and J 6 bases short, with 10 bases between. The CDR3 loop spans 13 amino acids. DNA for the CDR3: TGTGCCAGCAGCCAACAGGGTAGGCATGGCTACACCTTC. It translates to CASSQQGRHGYTF.

Written as DNA, the CDR3 is TGTGCCAGCAGCTCCGACTCTAGCGGGGGGACCACAGATACGCAGTATTTT. As protein: CASSSDSSGGTTDTQYF. This sequence joins TRBV11-3 and TRBJ2-3, with 11 bases aligning to TRBD2. CDR1 and CDR2 from the germline V gene are SGHNT and YENEEA. J lost 2 bases, V lost 4 bases, and 8 bases had no gene match. This CDR3 is built from 17 residues.

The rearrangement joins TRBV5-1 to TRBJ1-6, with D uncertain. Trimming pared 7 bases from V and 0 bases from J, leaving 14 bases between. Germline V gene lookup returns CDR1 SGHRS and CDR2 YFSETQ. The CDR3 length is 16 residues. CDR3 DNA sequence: TGCGCCAGCGCCCAGTTCCGGAGCTCCTATAATTCACCCCTCCACTTT. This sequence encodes CASAQFRSSYNSPLHF.

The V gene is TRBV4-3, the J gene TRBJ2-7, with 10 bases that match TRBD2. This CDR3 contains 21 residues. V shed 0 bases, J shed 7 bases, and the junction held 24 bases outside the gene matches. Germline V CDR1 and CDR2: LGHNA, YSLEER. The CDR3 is CASSQDDTHSGGAGQVSEQYV. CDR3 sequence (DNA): TGCGCCAGCAGCCAAGATGATACCCACAGCGGGGGGGCCGGCCAAGTCTCAGAGCAGTACGTC.

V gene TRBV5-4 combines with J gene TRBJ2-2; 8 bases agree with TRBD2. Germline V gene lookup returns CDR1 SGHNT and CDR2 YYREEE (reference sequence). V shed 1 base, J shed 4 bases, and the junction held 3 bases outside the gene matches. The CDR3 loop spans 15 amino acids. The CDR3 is CASSLQRGSTGELFF. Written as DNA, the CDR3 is TGTGCCAGCAGCTTGCAGCGGGGGAGCACCGGGGAGCTGTTTTTT.

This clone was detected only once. The DNA of the CDR3 is TGTGCCAGCAGTGCCAGGGTGAGGAGCACTGAAGCTTTCTTT. It yields the protein CASSARVRSTEAFF. V gene TRBV28 combines with J gene TRBJ1-1, with D maybe TRBD1 (5 bases). This CDR3 comprises 14 residues. The germline gives CDR1 MDHEN, CDR2 SYDVKM. Trimming took 5 bases from V and 4 from J, leaving 14 bases between them.

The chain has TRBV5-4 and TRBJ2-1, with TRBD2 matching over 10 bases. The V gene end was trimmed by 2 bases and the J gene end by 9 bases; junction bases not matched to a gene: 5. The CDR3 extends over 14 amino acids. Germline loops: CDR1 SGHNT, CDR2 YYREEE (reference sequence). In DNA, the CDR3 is TGTGCCAGCAGCTTAGGACTAGCGGAGGGTGAGCAGTTCTTC. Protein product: CASSLGLAEGEQFF.

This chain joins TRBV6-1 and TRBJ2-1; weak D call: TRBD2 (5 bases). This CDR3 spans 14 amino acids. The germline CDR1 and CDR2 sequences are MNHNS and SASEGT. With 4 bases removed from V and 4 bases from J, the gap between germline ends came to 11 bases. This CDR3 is CASSVSGRYNEQFF. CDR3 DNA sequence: TGTGCCAGCAGTGTGAGCGGCAGATACAATGAGCAGTTCTTC.

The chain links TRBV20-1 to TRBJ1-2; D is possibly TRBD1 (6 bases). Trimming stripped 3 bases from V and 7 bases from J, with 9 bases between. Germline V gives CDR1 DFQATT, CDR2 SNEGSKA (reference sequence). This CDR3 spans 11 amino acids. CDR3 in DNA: TGCAGTGCTAGTACAGGGTTTGGCTACACCTTC. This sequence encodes CSASTGFGYTF.

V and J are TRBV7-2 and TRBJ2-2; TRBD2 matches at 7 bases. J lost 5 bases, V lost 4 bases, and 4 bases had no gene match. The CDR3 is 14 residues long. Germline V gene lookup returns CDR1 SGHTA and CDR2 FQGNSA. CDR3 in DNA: TGTGCCAGCAGCTGGGGGGGAAGTACCGGGGAGCTGTTTTTT. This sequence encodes CASSWGGSTGELFF.

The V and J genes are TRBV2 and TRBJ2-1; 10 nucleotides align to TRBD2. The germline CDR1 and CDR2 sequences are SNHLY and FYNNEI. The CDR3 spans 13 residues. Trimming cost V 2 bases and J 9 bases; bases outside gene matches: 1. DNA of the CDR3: TGTGCCAGCAGTGAATGGACTAGCGGTGAGCAGTTCTTC. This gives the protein CASSEWTSGEQFF.

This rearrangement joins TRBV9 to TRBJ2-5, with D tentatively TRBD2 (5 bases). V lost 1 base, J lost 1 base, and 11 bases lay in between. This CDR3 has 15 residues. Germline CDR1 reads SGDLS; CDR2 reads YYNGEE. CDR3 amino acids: CASSVQRRFQETQYF. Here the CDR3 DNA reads TGTGCCAGCAGCGTACAACGGAGGTTCCAAGAGACCCAGTACTTC.

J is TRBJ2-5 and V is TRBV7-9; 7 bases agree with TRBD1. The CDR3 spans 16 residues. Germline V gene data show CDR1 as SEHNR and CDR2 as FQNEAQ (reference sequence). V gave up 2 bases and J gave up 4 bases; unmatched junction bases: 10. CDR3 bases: TGTGCCAGCAGCTTAAGACAGGGTGCTTCGCGAGAGACCCAGTACTTC. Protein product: CASSLRQGASRETQYF.

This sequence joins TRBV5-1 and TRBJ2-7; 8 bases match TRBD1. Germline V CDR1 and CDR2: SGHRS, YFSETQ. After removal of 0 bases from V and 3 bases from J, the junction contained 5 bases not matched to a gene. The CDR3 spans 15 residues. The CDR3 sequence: CASSLEQGVYYEQYF. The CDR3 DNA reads TGCGCCAGCAGCTTGGAACAGGGGGTATACTACGAGCAGTACTTC. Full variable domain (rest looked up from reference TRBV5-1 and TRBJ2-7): KAGVTQTPRYLIKTRGQQVTLSCSPISGHRSVSWYQQTPGQGLQFLFEYFSETQRNKGNFPGRFSGRQFSNSRSEMNVSTLELGDSALYLCASSLEQGVYYEQYFGPGTRLTVT.

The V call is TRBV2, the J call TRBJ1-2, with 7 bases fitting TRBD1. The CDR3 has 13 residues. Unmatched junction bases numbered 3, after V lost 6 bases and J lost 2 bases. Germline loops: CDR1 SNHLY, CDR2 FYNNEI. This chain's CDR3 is CASRGTDNYGYTF. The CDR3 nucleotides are TGTGCCAGCAGGGGGACAGACAACTATGGCTACACCTTC. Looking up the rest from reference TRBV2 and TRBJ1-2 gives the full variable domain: EPEVTQTPSHQVTQMGQEVILRCVPISNHLYFYWYRQILGQKVEFLVSFYNNEISEKSEIFDDQFSVERPDGSNFTLKIRSTKLEDSAMYFCASRGTDNYGYTFGSGTRLTVV.